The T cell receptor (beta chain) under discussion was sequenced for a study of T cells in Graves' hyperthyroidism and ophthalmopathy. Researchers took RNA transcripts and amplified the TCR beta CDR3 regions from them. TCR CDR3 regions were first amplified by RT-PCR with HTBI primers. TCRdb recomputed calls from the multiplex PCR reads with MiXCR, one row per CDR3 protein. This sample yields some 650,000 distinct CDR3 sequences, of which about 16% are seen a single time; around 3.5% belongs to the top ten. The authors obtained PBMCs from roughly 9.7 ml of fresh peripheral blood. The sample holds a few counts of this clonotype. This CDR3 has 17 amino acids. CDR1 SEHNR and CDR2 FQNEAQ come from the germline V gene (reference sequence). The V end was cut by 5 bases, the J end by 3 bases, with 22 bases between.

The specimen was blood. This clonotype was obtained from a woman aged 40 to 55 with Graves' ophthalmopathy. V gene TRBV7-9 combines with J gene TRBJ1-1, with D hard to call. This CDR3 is CASSPPHTDGVDTEAFF. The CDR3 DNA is TGTGCCAGCAGCCCCCCGCACACTGATGGCGTGGACACTGAAGCTTTCTTT.